This paragraph covers one T cell receptor (beta chain) sequence. Its antigen remains unidentified. V shed 3 bases and J shed 1 base, with 12 bases lying between them. The CDR3 has 16 residues. Germline CDR1 MGHRA, CDR2 YSYEKL. This PCR relied on a set of 60 Vbeta primers and 13 Jbeta primers. Measured with immunoSEQ multiplex PCR; TCRdb has only the in-frame clones, and not every one. The table lists around 120,000 clones, roughly four fifths of them singletons. The sample comes from a study of cytomegalovirus exposure and HLA in healthy donors. Notes on the study in general: In a later analysis, HLA-associated TCR beta chains were more clonally expanded than equally common others. A link between a missense DCLRE1C variant and TCR beta V- and J-gene trimming emerged from a later analysis.

This sequence originates from a woman aged 40-49 years in good health and CMV-seropositive. The chain has TRBV4-1 and TRBJ2-2, with a weak D call TRBD2 (5 bases). Sequenced: PBMCs. As DNA, the CDR3 is TGCGCCAGCAGCCATCTACTAGAGGGGAACACCGGGGAGCTGTTTTTT. This gives the protein CASSHLLEGNTGELFF.